This T cell receptor (beta chain) was captured in a study of T cell responses to AZD1222 COVID-19 vaccine. Notes on the study in general: Among those given AZD1222, only 6 or 7 were seropositive at baseline. Repertoires in all cases were sampled only once the peak T cell response had passed.

Repertoires were generated with immunoSEQ multiplex PCR, while TCRdb's copy carries only in-frame clones and drops some. The sample includes roughly 270,000 clones, approximately 94% of them seen just once. Details on this clone: The antigen is not known.

There are 21 residues in the CDR3. Germline assignment: CDR1 LNHNV and CDR2 YYDKDF (reference sequence). V lost 1 base and J lost 1; bases outside the gene matches: 13. The TCR originated in an adult who received the AZD1222 COVID-19 vaccine. The material sequenced was peripheral blood, taken 28 days after the second AZD1222 dose. The chain carries TRBV15 and TRBJ1-6, with 10 bases aligning to TRBD1. Written as DNA, the CDR3 is TGTGCCACCAGCAGAGGATCCCCGGGACAGGGGCTACAATCCTATAATTCACCCCTCCACTTT. Amino acid sequence: CATSRGSPGQGLQSYNSPLHF.